This is a list of T cell receptor beta chains from one sample in a study of blood T cell repertoires in COVID-19. TCRdb's table, derived via immunoSEQ multiplex PCR, lists solely in-frame clones and lacks some. The sample yields fewer than 250,000 clones, approximately 86% seen once. Material for sequencing was peripheral blood. The receptors were sampled from a man between 60 and 70 years old with acute or convalescent COVID-19. Each CDR3 is given with its conserved first and last residue. The D gene is left open where the match is weak. Rows give clone size only sometimes, using once, few, many, or a class for an expanded clone.

J,D,V,size,CDR3,DNA
TRBJ2-5,TRBD1,TRBV3-1/TRBV3-2,-,CASNRNRGRETQYF,TGTGCCAGCAACCGCAACAGGGGGCGAGAGACCCAGTACTTC
TRBJ2-7,TRBD1,TRBV28,-,CASLRDRVSYEQYF,TGTGCCAGCCTCCGGGACAGAGTCTCCTACGAGCAGTACTTC
TRBJ1-4,TRBD1,TRBV2,-,CASRPDRGNEKLFF,TGTGCCAGCAGACCCGACAGGGGTAATGAAAAACTGTTTTTT
TRBJ2-7,-,TRBV23-1,once,CASSHWGDSCYEQYF,TGCGCCAGCAGTCACTGGGGGGACTCCTGCTACGAGCAGTACTTC
TRBJ1-5,-,TRBV14,-,CASSQRTQGHSNQPQHF,TGTGCCAGCAGCCAACGCACACAGGGACATAGCAATCAGCCCCAGCATTTT
TRBJ2-7,-,TRBV5-4,-,CASSLRVLGDSYEQYF,TGTGCCAGCAGCCTCCGGGTACTCGGGGACTCCTACGAGCAGTACTTC
TRBJ2-7,TRBD1,TRBV27,-,CASSTRTGQVEYF,TGTGCCAGCAGTACCCGGACAGGACAGGTGGAGTACTTC
TRBJ1-4,TRBD1,TRBV2,-,CASSRQGAIGEKLFF,TGTGCCAGCAGTCGCCAGGGGGCGATAGGTGAAAAACTGTTTTTT
TRBJ1-4,TRBD1,TRBV4-3,-,CASSQADREWGEKLFF,TGCGCCAGCAGCCAAGCGGACAGGGAATGGGGTGAAAAACTGTTTTTT
TRBJ2-3,TRBD2,TRBV27,-,CASRSAGGQDTQYF,TGTGCCAGCAGATCGGCGGGGGGGCAAGATACGCAGTATTTT
TRBJ2-2,TRBD2,TRBV19,few,CASSRGLAGANTGELFF,TGTGCCAGTAGCCGAGGACTAGCGGGGGCGAACACCGGGGAGCTGTTTTTT
TRBJ2-7,TRBD1,TRBV2,once,CASSEFETGREQYF,TGTGCCAGCAGTGAGTTTGAGACAGGGCGGGAGCAGTACTTC
TRBJ1-2,TRBD1,TRBV29-1,-,CSVRLTGYSGYTF,TGCAGCGTCCGACTGACAGGGTATTCTGGCTACACCTTC
TRBJ1-6,TRBD1,TRBV15,-,CATSTTGVGQSPLHF,TGTGCCACCAGCACGACAGGGGTAGGGCAGTCACCCCTCCACTTT
TRBJ1-3,-,TRBV5-4,once,CASSQDRTPGNTIYF,TGTGCCAGCAGCCAAGACAGGACCCCTGGAAACACCATATATTTT
TRBJ2-7,-,TRBV6-1,-,CASSENRYYEQYF,TGTGCCAGCAGTGAAAACAGATACTACGAGCAGTACTTC
TRBJ1-1,-,TRBV15,few,CATSRQGTLEAFF,TGTGCCACCAGCAGACAGGGGACCCTTGAAGCTTTCTTT
TRBJ2-3,-,TRBV7-8,-,CASSLGAGADTQYF,TGTGCCAGCAGCCTAGGGGCCGGGGCAGATACGCAGTATTTT